These 8 T cell receptor beta chains share one sample of origin, sequenced in a study of T cell repertoires in cytomegalovirus infection (dated 2019 in TCRdb). Sequencing used an Illumina HiSeq 1500. The public reads were quality trimmed at Q25 with fastp and then assembled into clones with MiXCR by TCRdb, keeping productive beta chains. Duplicate CDR3 protein sequences are folded into a single record with the most common DNA and genes. The sample data list 500,000 or so distinct CDR3 sequences, and 16% of these were observed just once. The top ten hold roughly a quarter of the sample. What was sequenced was CD8+ T cells from PBMCs. These receptor sequences come from a human donor in good health (CMV status not recorded). Some clones in this sample may be carry-over from other donors' samples.

The chain joins TRBV19 to TRBJ1-2; no definite D call. Germline CDR1 and CDR2: LNHDA and SQIVND (reference sequence). V was pared by 8 bases and J by 4 bases, with 14 bases between. The CDR3 length is 13 residues. This chain's CDR3 is CASASGVGYGYTF. The CDR3 DNA sequence: TGTGCCAGTGCGTCGGGAGTCGGCTATGGCTACACCTTC.

The rearrangement joins TRBV2 to TRBJ2-5; a possible D gene is TRBD2 (5 bases). Trimming shortened V by 2 bases and J by 2 bases, and 12 bases separated the two germline ends. Germline CDR1 is SNHLY and CDR2 is FYNNEI. The CDR3 is 15 amino acids. The CDR3 DNA reads TGTGCCAGCAGTGAAACCGGCGGGTTTCAAGAGACCCAGTACTTC. Protein sequence: CASSETGGFQETQYF. The whole variable domain, remainder taken from reference TRBV2 and TRBJ2-5, is EPEVTQTPSHQVTQMGQEVILRCVPISNHLYFYWYRQILGQKVEFLVSFYNNEISEKSEIFDDQFSVERPDGSNFTLKIRSTKLEDSAMYFCASSETGGFQETQYFGPGTRLLVL.

This clonotype was detected many times. The chain combines TRBV7-9 with TRBJ1-4; 8 nucleotides align to TRBD1. The CDR3 runs 16 residues. Trimming at V came to 5 bases and at J to 0 bases, leaving 5 bases not matched to a gene. Germline CDR1 reads SEHNR; CDR2 reads FQNEAQ (reference sequence). The CDR3 DNA sequence: TGTGCCAGCAGCCCTGGACAGGGTTCAACTAATGAAAAACTGTTTTTT. Its protein product is CASSPGQGSTNEKLFF.

In nucleotides, the CDR3 is TGCAGTGCTAGTTGGCGGGGGAGGACAGATACGCAGTATTTT. Amino acid sequence: CSASWRGRTDTQYF. The chain carries TRBV20-1 and TRBJ2-3; 7 bases map to TRBD2. Looked up from germline, CDR1 is DFQATT and CDR2 is SNEGSKA (reference sequence). V shed 3 bases, J shed 3 bases, and the junction held 6 bases outside the gene matches. This CDR3 comprises 14 residues.

This clonotype was observed many times. The chain employs TRBV6-6 and TRBJ1-1, with a weak D call TRBD1 (6 bases). The CDR3 spans 14 residues. Germline V gene data show CDR1 as MNHNY and CDR2 as SVGAGI (reference sequence). Trimming pared 4 bases from V and 4 bases from J, leaving 13 bases between. CDR3 amino acids: CASSSLTGRTEAFF. The CDR3, as DNA: TGTGCCAGCAGTTCGTTGACAGGTCGCACTGAAGCTTTCTTT.

The chain is built from TRBV5-1 and TRBJ1-2; D unresolved. The germline V gene encodes CDR1 SGHRS and CDR2 YFSETQ. This CDR3 spans 13 amino acids. Trimming shortened V by 0 bases and J by 2 bases, and 5 bases separated the two germline ends. The CDR3 reads CASSLAVNYGYTF. The DNA for the CDR3 is TGCGCCAGCAGCTTGGCAGTCAACTATGGCTACACCTTC. The whole variable domain, filled in from reference TRBV5-1 and TRBJ1-2, reads KAGVTQTPRYLIKTRGQQVTLSCSPISGHRSVSWYQQTPGQGLQFLFEYFSETQRNKGNFPGRFSGRQFSNSRSEMNVSTLELGDSALYLCASSLAVNYGYTFGSGTRLTVV.

There are many counts of this clonotype. The rearrangement uses TRBV7-8 and TRBJ2-7; 14 bases agree with TRBD2. CDR3 length: 16 amino acids. The V gene's germline CDR1 is SGHVS and CDR2 FQNEAQ. Trimming at V came to 4 bases and at J to 0 bases, leaving 2 bases not matched to a gene. CDR3 coding DNA: TGTGCCAGCAGCTCCGGACTAGCGGGGGGCTCCTACGAGCAGTACTTC. It codes for CASSSGLAGGSYEQYF.

The V call is TRBV6-4, the J call TRBJ2-3; D call uncertain. The CDR3 spans 18 residues. The V gene lost 2 bases and the J gene lost 3 bases, with 21 bases spanning the gap. Germline V gene sequence: CDR1 MRHNA, CDR2 SNTAGT. The CDR3 coding sequence is TGTGCCAGCAGTGACCATCCTATAGGCGTACAACGGACAGATACGCAGTATTTT. Protein product: CASSDHPIGVQRTDTQYF.